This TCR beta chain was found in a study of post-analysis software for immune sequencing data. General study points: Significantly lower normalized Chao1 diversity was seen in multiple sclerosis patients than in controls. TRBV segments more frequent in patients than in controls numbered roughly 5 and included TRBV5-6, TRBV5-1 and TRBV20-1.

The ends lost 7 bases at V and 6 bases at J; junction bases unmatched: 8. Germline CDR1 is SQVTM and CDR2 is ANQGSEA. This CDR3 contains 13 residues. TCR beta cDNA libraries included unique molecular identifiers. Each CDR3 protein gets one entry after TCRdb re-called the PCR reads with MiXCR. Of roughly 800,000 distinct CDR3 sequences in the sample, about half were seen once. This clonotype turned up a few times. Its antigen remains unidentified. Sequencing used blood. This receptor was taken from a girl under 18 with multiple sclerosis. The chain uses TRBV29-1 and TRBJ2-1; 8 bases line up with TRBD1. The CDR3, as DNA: TGCAGCGCCCGGACAGGGCAGGCCAATGAGCAGTTCTTC. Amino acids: CSARTGQANEQFF.